This entry describes one T cell receptor (beta chain). Its antigen remains unidentified. This entry comes from a study of early T cells in non-severe SARS-CoV-2 infection. For the study at large: From unsorted whole blood, bulk RNA was sequenced, and the chains remained unpaired.

The CDR3 consists of 13 residues. Germline trimming cut 3 bases from V and 7 bases from J; bases unmatched to any gene: 2. Germline loops: CDR1 MNHEY, CDR2 SVGAGI. General study results and limits: The VDJdb matching leaned toward anti-spike CD8 responses and overlooked private and CD4 specificities.

Individually, cDNA molecules had unique molecular identifiers attached to them. Each CDR3 protein is one row after TCRdb ran MiXCR on the 5' RACE reads. The table has 55,000 to 75,000 distinct CDR3 sequences, about 9.1% seen once. The source is an adult who was a healthcare worker with PCR-confirmed SARS-CoV-2 infection or an uninfected control (not recorded which). The starting material was whole blood, obtained at baseline. The V gene is TRBV6-5, the J gene TRBJ2-2, with 7 bases lining up with TRBD1. CDR3 amino acids: CASSYDRVGELFF. The CDR3 DNA reads TGTGCCAGCAGTTATGACAGGGTCGGGGAGCTGTTTTTT.